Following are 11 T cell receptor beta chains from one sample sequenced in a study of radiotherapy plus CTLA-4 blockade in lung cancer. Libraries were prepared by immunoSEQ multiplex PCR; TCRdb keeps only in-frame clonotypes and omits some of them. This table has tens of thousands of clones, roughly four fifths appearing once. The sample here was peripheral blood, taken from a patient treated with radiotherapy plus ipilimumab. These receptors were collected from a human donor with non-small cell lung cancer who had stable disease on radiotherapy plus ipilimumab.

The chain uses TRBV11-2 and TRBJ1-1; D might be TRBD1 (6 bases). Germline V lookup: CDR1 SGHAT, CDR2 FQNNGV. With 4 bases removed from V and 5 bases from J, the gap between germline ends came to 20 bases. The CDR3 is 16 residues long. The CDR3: CASSSPILNRETEAFF. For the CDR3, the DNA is TGTGCCAGCAGCTCTCCAATCCTCAACAGGGAAACTGAAGCTTTCTTT.

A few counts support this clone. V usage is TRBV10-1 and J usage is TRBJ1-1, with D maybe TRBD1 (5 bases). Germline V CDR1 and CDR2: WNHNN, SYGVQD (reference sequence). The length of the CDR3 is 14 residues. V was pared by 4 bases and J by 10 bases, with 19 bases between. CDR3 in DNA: TGCGCCAGCAGTGTTACGACAGCAACGGGGGGAGCTTTCTTT. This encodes CASSVTTATGGAFF.

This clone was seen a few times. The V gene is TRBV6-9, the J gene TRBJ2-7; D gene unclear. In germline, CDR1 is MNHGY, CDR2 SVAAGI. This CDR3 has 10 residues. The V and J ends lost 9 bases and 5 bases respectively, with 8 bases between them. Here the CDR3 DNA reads TGTGCCAGGTTGACGGACGAGCAGTACGTC. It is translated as CARLTDEQYV.

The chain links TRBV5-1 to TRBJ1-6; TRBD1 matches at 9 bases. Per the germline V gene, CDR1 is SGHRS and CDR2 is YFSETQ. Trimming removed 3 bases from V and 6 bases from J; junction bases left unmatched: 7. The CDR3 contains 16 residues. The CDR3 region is CASSSIGTGINSPLHF. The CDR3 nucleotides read TGCGCCAGCAGCTCTATCGGGACAGGGATTAATTCACCCCTCCACTTT.

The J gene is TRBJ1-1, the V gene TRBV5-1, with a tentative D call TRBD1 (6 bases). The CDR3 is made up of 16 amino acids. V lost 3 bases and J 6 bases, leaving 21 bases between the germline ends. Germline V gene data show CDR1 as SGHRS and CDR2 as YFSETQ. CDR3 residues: CASSSGTRGALAEAFF. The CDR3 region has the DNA TGCGCCAGCAGCTCCGGGACAAGGGGGGCTTTGGCTGAAGCTTTCTTT.

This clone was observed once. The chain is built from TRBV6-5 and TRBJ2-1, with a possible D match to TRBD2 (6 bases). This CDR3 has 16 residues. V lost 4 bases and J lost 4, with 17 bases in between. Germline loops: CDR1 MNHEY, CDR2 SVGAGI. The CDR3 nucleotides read TGTGCCAGCAGTTCCCTAGCCCACCGGGGGTACAATGAGCAGTTCTTC. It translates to CASSSLAHRGYNEQFF.

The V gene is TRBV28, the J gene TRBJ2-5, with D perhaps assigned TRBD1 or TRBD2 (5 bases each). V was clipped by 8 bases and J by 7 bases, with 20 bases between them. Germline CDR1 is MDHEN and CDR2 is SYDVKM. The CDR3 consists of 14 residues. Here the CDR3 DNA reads TGTGCCAGCCGGCAGGGAGTGGTCGGGCTGACCCAGTACTTC. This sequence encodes CASRQGVVGLTQYF.

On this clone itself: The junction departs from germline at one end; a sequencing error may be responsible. As DNA, the CDR3 is TGTGCCAGCAGCCCAGTATCGGACACTGAAGCTTCCTTT. Translation: CASSPVSDTEASF. J is TRBJ1-1 and V is TRBV7-3, with a weak D call TRBD1 (5 bases). The germline gives CDR1 SGHTA, CDR2 FQGTGA. The CDR3 is 13 residues long.

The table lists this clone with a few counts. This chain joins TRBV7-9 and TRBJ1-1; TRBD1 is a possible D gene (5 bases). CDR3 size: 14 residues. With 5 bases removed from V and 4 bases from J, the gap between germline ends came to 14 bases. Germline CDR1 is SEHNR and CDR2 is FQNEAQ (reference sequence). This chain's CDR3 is CASSPTGLGTEAFF. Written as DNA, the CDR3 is TGTGCCAGCAGCCCGACGGGGCTGGGCACTGAAGCTTTCTTT.

The CDR3 spells CASSPDSLPTYEQYV. For the CDR3, the DNA is TGTGCCAGCAGCCCCGACAGTCTCCCTACCTACGAGCAGTACGTC. V and J are TRBV5-5 and TRBJ2-7, with D maybe TRBD1 (5 bases). The CDR3 covers 15 residues. V lost 4 bases, J lost 2 bases, and 16 bases lay in between. Looked up from germline, CDR1 is SGHKS and CDR2 is YYEKEE (reference sequence).

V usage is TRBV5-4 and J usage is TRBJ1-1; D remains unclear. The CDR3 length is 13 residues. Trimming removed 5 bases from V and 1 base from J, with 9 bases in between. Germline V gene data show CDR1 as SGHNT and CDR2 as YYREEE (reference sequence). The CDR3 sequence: CASRPGRNTEAFF. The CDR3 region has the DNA TGTGCCAGCAGACCCGGGCGGAACACTGAAGCTTTCTTT.